This T cell receptor (beta chain) derives from a study of cytomegalovirus exposure and HLA in healthy donors (dated by TCRdb to about 2017). Background on the whole study: According to a later analysis, one platform produced both the roughly 130 validation repertoires and the roughly 660 repertoires of the first cohort. Along with the roughly 670-subject first cohort, a separate validation cohort of over a hundred different subjects was used. High-throughput TCR immunosequencing, statistical association of individual TCRs with disease status, and machine learning were combined to predict cytomegalovirus infection status. The aim of the study was to test whether cataloging public T cell receptors could identify signatures of past pathogen exposure. What the research found in general, with its limitations: In vitro tests confirmed that a few of the cytomegalovirus-associated TCR beta chains recognize cytomegalovirus antigens. According to the authors, the approach could potentially be generalized to other disease states and immunological phenotypes. A later analysis lacked HLA typing for the validation cohort, so it scored co-occurrence in that cohort across all 130 or so repertoires. The study gave a list of 150 to 200 TCR beta chains associated with cytomegalovirus. In both the original and validation cohorts, the classifier was reported to diagnose cytomegalovirus status with high specificity and sensitivity. While some public TCRs were present in many individuals, most TCR sequences turned up only very rarely across donors. A later analysis found that TCRs clustered in the first cohort also tended to co-occur in the roughly 120 validation repertoires, with approximately 94% of cluster scores above 0.

Libraries were prepared through the immunoSEQ multiplex PCR assay. As for how the authors treated the data: A statistical classification framework was built to diagnose cytomegalovirus status from the catalog of TCR beta chain sequences. TCRdb limited this immuneACCESS table to in-frame rearrangements with V and J called. A share of clones is missing; checked studies link under half to unresolved V genes, and the rest is unexplained. The V and J calls and clone size are taken from that table; D and trimming were inferred from the DNA. This sample comprises about 110,000 clones, about 88% of them detected only once. The top ten constitute less than 2% of the sample. Comment on this clone: What this receptor recognizes is not known. Per-base quality was not reported, and no clone a single base away is much larger than it.

CDR1 and CDR2 were assigned from the germline V gene (reference sequence) as DFQATT and SNEGSKA. The CDR3 starts with the cysteine, ends with the phenylalanine, and has 11 residues. Here the CDR3 DNA is all that survives: 33 bases in frame from base 1. V drops 3 bases and J drops 6 bases, leaving 9 bases in between. The donors were included in the validation cohort of 120 subjects, a group kept apart from the roughly 690-subject first cohort. This sequence was found in a woman aged 18-30 years in good health and CMV-seropositive. Rearrangement joined TRBV20-1 to TRBJ2-7, with the D gene not confidently named. The sample comprised PBMCs. The DNA is TGCAGTGCTAGTGCGCCTGCCGAGCAGTACTTC. This is translated as CSASAPAEQYF.